This T cell receptor (beta chain) comes out of a study of blood T cell repertoires in COVID-19. Overall study: Researchers got acute and convalescent COVID-19 samples from the United States, Italy and Spain. Sample material is recorded as cDNA or gDNA derived from T cells, B-cell-depleted T cells, or PBMCs.

Germline CDR1 SNHLY, CDR2 FYNNEI. The CDR3 has 13 residues. V was shortened by 6 bases and J by 4 bases, with 9 bases between the two germline ends. Assay used: immunoSEQ multiplex PCR; TCRdb lists only in-frame clones, some missing. The data hold fewer than 250,000 clones, with 80% to 90% observed a single time. Sequencing was done on a sample of PBMCs or T cells enriched from blood (not recorded which). This clonotype was obtained from a woman aged 50 to 60 who had been exposed to COVID-19. This chain links TRBV2 with TRBJ2-2; perhaps TRBD1 as D (5 bases). CDR3 amino acids: CASRDISTGELFF. The CDR3 coding sequence is TGTGCCAGCAGGGACATAAGCACCGGGGAGCTGTTTTTT.